This T cell receptor (beta chain) was documented in a study of memory CD4+ T cells and cytomegalovirus serostatus. Study-level points and caveats: The CMV-associated TCR signature appears largely within the CD4+ memory repertoire. CD4+ memory repertoires contained about 40% of the roughly 160 reported CMV TCRbeta sequences. A US-trained random forest predicted CMV serostatus with median AUC around 0.9.

Repertoires were generated with immunoSEQ multiplex PCR, while TCRdb's copy carries only in-frame clones and drops some. The sample includes 27,000 or so clones, under 85% seen only once; the top ten take around 0.67%. This CDR3 region has 15 residues. Germline V lookup: CDR1 LGHNA, CDR2 YSLEER. The V gene lost 0 bases and the J gene lost 4 bases, with 13 bases spanning the gap. About this clone itself: Its antigen is unknown.

Single viable CD3+CD4+CD8-CD45RO+ cells were sorted as the memory CD4+ T cells. The chain combines TRBV4-3 with TRBJ2-7; tentatively, D is TRBD1 (5 bases). The material sequenced was memory CD4+ T cells from blood. The TCR comes from an adult in good health and CMV-seronegative. CDR3 in DNA: TGCGCCAGCAGCCAAGATCTCGGCAGGGAATACGAGCAGTACTTC. Residues: CASSQDLGREYEQYF.